This is a list of T cell receptor beta chains from one sample in a study of CD8 T cells in ankylosing spondylitis. TCRdb re-analysed the 5' RACE reads in MiXCR, keeping a single row per CDR3 protein. The sample lists approximately 250,000 distinct CDR3 sequences, roughly a quarter seen once, with around 0.58% in the top ten. Sequenced: blood, either unsorted or a sorted T cell fraction (not recorded which). The receptors originated from a male donor with ankylosing spondylitis or in good health (not recorded which). The CDR3 runs from the conserved cysteine through the conserved F or W. Each record gives: CDR3 length, D gene, J gene, V gene, clone size, CDR3 DNA, CDR3 protein. A D gene is named only where the DNA matches it firmly. Clone size is given for some rows only: seen once, a few or many times, or a class if the clone is expanded.

cdr3_length: 15; d_call: TRBD1; j_call: TRBJ1-1; v_call: TRBV10-3; clone_size: many; cdr3_nt: TGTGCCATCAAACTCACACAGGGGGCAGGGACTGAAGCTTTCTTT; cdr3_aa: CAIKLTQGAGTEAFF
cdr3_length: 17; d_call: TRBD2; j_call: TRBJ2-5; v_call: TRBV29-1; clone_size: many; cdr3_nt: TGCAGCGTTGATGGGACTAGCGGGGGGCCCTCATTAGAGACCCAGTACTTC; cdr3_aa: CSVDGTSGGPSLETQYF
cdr3_length: 14; d_call: NA; j_call: TRBJ2-6; v_call: TRBV20-1; clone_size: few; cdr3_nt: TGCAGTGCCGAAAAGTTAGGCGGGGCCAACGTCCTGACTTTC; cdr3_aa: CSAEKLGGANVLTF
cdr3_length: 15; d_call: NA; j_call: TRBJ1-5; v_call: TRBV7-9; clone_size: many; cdr3_nt: TGTGCCAGCAGCTCCGGACTGCAGGGCAATCAGCCCCAGCATTTT; cdr3_aa: CASSSGLQGNQPQHF
cdr3_length: 15; d_call: NA; j_call: TRBJ1-5; v_call: TRBV10-3; clone_size: many; cdr3_nt: TGTGCCATCAGTGACCCCGGACTGGCGGATCAGCCCCAGCATTTT; cdr3_aa: CAISDPGLADQPQHF
cdr3_length: 12; d_call: TRBD1; j_call: TRBJ2-1; v_call: TRBV12-3/TRBV12-4; clone_size: many; cdr3_nt: TGTGCCAGCAGTGACAGGGGCAATGAGCAGTTCTTC; cdr3_aa: CASSDRGNEQFF
cdr3_length: 17; d_call: NA; j_call: TRBJ2-7; v_call: TRBV10-3; clone_size: few; cdr3_nt: TGTGCCATCAGAGAGACGTCCGGGTTCACAAGCTCCTACGAGCAGTACTTC; cdr3_aa: CAIRETSGFTSSYEQYF
cdr3_length: 12; d_call: NA; j_call: TRBJ1-2; v_call: TRBV20-1; clone_size: many; cdr3_nt: TGCAGTGCCCCGCATGGCTCCTATGGCTACACCTTC; cdr3_aa: CSAPHGSYGYTF
cdr3_length: 13; d_call: TRBD2; j_call: TRBJ2-1; v_call: TRBV7-3; clone_size: NA; cdr3_nt: TGTGCCAGCAGCTTATTGACTAGCGGTGAGCAGTTCTTC; cdr3_aa: CASSLLTSGEQFF
cdr3_length: 14; d_call: NA; j_call: TRBJ2-1; v_call: TRBV25-1; clone_size: few; cdr3_nt: TGTGCCAGCGGAGACAGAGGGACCTACAATGAGCAGTTCTTC; cdr3_aa: CASGDRGTYNEQFF
cdr3_length: 14; d_call: NA; j_call: TRBJ1-1; v_call: TRBV20-1; clone_size: many; cdr3_nt: TGCAGTGCTCCCCCTCCCGGGTCGAACACTGAAGCTTTCTTT; cdr3_aa: CSAPPPGSNTEAFF
cdr3_length: 11; d_call: NA; j_call: TRBJ2-7; v_call: TRBV11-2; clone_size: many; cdr3_nt: TGTGCCAGCAGCGCCGACTACGAGCAGTACTTC; cdr3_aa: CASSADYEQYF
cdr3_length: 15; d_call: NA; j_call: TRBJ2-3; v_call: TRBV12-3/TRBV12-4; clone_size: many; cdr3_nt: TGTGCCAGCAGTTCGTACAGAAGATCTACAGATACGCAGTATTTT; cdr3_aa: CASSSYRRSTDTQYF
cdr3_length: 17; d_call: NA; j_call: TRBJ2-7; v_call: TRBV10-3; clone_size: few; cdr3_nt: TGTGCCATCAGTGAAAATTCAGGGGTACGGGGCTCCTACGAGCAGTACTTC; cdr3_aa: CAISENSGVRGSYEQYF
cdr3_length: 14; d_call: TRBD1; j_call: TRBJ2-7; v_call: TRBV7-2; clone_size: NA; cdr3_nt: TGTTCCAGCAGCTTAGAACAGGGGAACTACGAGCAGTACTTC; cdr3_aa: CSSSLEQGNYEQYF
cdr3_length: 15; d_call: NA; j_call: TRBJ1-1; v_call: TRBV19; clone_size: NA; cdr3_nt: TGTGCCAGTACCCCGCTGGGGGTGGTTAGCACTGAAGCTTTCTTT; cdr3_aa: CASTPLGVVSTEAFF
cdr3_length: 16; d_call: NA; j_call: TRBJ2-3; v_call: TRBV6-1; clone_size: few; cdr3_nt: TGTGCCAGCAGTGGGCGGACTGACCCTAGCACAGATACGCAGTATTTT; cdr3_aa: CASSGRTDPSTDTQYF
cdr3_length: 14; d_call: NA; j_call: TRBJ2-4; v_call: TRBV20-1; clone_size: many; cdr3_nt: TGCAGTGCCATTCCTCCGGGACTCTTCAACATTCAGTACTTC; cdr3_aa: CSAIPPGLFNIQYF
cdr3_length: 15; d_call: TRBD1; j_call: TRBJ1-1; v_call: TRBV7-2; clone_size: many; cdr3_nt: TGTGCCAGCAGCTCTAACAGGGGATGGAGCACTGAAGCTTTCTTT; cdr3_aa: CASSSNRGWSTEAFF
cdr3_length: 17; d_call: TRBD2; j_call: TRBJ2-3; v_call: TRBV4-2; clone_size: few; cdr3_nt: TGTGCCAGCAGCCAGAAGGGGAGCGGGGGGCTAGCAGATACGCAGTATTTT; cdr3_aa: CASSQKGSGGLADTQYF
cdr3_length: 13; d_call: NA; j_call: TRBJ2-1; v_call: TRBV10-3; clone_size: NA; cdr3_nt: TGTGCCATCAGTGAGTCACTTTACAATGAGCAGTTCTTC; cdr3_aa: CAISESLYNEQFF
cdr3_length: 13; d_call: NA; j_call: TRBJ2-1; v_call: TRBV18; clone_size: many; cdr3_nt: TGTGCCAGCTCACCACAGGGGTCGGATGAGCAGTTCTTC; cdr3_aa: CASSPQGSDEQFF
cdr3_length: 14; d_call: TRBD2; j_call: TRBJ2-3; v_call: TRBV7-3; clone_size: NA; cdr3_nt: TGTGCCAGCAGCCGGGGGGGCCAGGGAGATACGCAGTATTTT; cdr3_aa: CASSRGGQGDTQYF
cdr3_length: 12; d_call: NA; j_call: TRBJ1-2; v_call: TRBV12-3/TRBV12-4; clone_size: many; cdr3_nt: TGTGCCAGCAGTTTATCCCTCTATGGCTACACCTTC; cdr3_aa: CASSLSLYGYTF
cdr3_length: 20; d_call: TRBD2; j_call: TRBJ2-3; v_call: TRBV12-3/TRBV12-4; clone_size: once; cdr3_nt: TGTGCCAGCACCAGAACCATAGCGGGGGCGCGCCTGCGTAGGGGGTTTACGCAGTATTTT; cdr3_aa: CASTRTIAGARLRRGFTQYF
cdr3_length: 14; d_call: NA; j_call: TRBJ2-2; v_call: TRBV11-2; clone_size: many; cdr3_nt: TGTGCCAGCAGCTCTCTTATGGATGTCGGGGAGCTGTTTTTT; cdr3_aa: CASSSLMDVGELFF
cdr3_length: 15; d_call: NA; j_call: TRBJ2-7; v_call: TRBV6-5; clone_size: few; cdr3_nt: TGTGCCAGCAGTTACGAGCGCAGGGGCCCCTACGAGCAGTACTTC; cdr3_aa: CASSYERRGPYEQYF
cdr3_length: 15; d_call: NA; j_call: TRBJ1-1; v_call: TRBV6-5; clone_size: NA; cdr3_nt: TGTGCCAGCAGTTACTCCGGCCAGGGTTCGACTGAAGCTTTCTTT; cdr3_aa: CASSYSGQGSTEAFF
cdr3_length: 16; d_call: TRBD1; j_call: TRBJ2-1; v_call: TRBV7-2; clone_size: NA; cdr3_nt: TGTGCCAGCAGCAGATCCGGGACAGGGATCTACAATGAGCAGTTCTTC; cdr3_aa: CASSRSGTGIYNEQFF
cdr3_length: 17; d_call: NA; j_call: TRBJ1-2; v_call: TRBV12-3/TRBV12-4; clone_size: many; cdr3_nt: TGTGCCAGCAGCCAGAGAGCTGGGAACAGGCCCTTTGGGGGCTACACCTTC; cdr3_aa: CASSQRAGNRPFGGYTF
cdr3_length: 12; d_call: NA; j_call: TRBJ1-2; v_call: TRBV3-1; clone_size: many; cdr3_nt: TGTGCCAGCAGCCAAGAAGGGAGGGGCTACACCTTC; cdr3_aa: CASSQEGRGYTF
cdr3_length: 11; d_call: NA; j_call: TRBJ2-3; v_call: TRBV10-2; clone_size: few; cdr3_nt: TGCGCCAGCAGTCCGGACTATCGACTGTATTTT; cdr3_aa: CASSPDYRLYF
cdr3_length: 13; d_call: NA; j_call: TRBJ2-1; v_call: TRBV12-3/TRBV12-4; clone_size: once; cdr3_nt: TGTGCCAGCAGGTCCGGCCCGCGGGGTGAGCAGTTCTTC; cdr3_aa: CASRSGPRGEQFF
cdr3_length: 12; d_call: NA; j_call: TRBJ2-3; v_call: TRBV29-1; clone_size: few; cdr3_nt: TGCAGCGGAGACGGGGGCACAGATACGCAGTATTTT; cdr3_aa: CSGDGGTDTQYF
cdr3_length: 12; d_call: NA; j_call: TRBJ2-3; v_call: TRBV6-5; clone_size: many; cdr3_nt: TGTGCCAGCAGAGGACCCACAGATACGCAGTATTTT; cdr3_aa: CASRGPTDTQYF
cdr3_length: 15; d_call: TRBD2; j_call: TRBJ2-3; v_call: TRBV9; clone_size: many; cdr3_nt: TGTGCCAGCAGCCCCGGGACTAGCTATGGAGATACGCAGTATTTT; cdr3_aa: CASSPGTSYGDTQYF
cdr3_length: 13; d_call: NA; j_call: TRBJ2-5; v_call: TRBV29-1; clone_size: NA; cdr3_nt: TGCAGCGTTGTGGGTCCTACGATCGAGACCCAGTACTTC; cdr3_aa: CSVVGPTIETQYF
cdr3_length: 10; d_call: NA; j_call: TRBJ2-2; v_call: TRBV29-1; clone_size: few; cdr3_nt: TGCAGCGTTGAGAGGGGGGAGCTGTTTTTT; cdr3_aa: CSVERGELFF
cdr3_length: 13; d_call: NA; j_call: TRBJ1-1; v_call: TRBV5-1; clone_size: many; cdr3_nt: TGCGCCAGCAGCTCTCTTACGTCAACGGGAGCTTTCTTT; cdr3_aa: CASSSLTSTGAFF
cdr3_length: 17; d_call: TRBD1; j_call: TRBJ1-2; v_call: TRBV11-2; clone_size: NA; cdr3_nt: TGTGCCAGCAGCTTAGGGACAGGGGACGTCTTCGACTATGGCTACACCTTC; cdr3_aa: CASSLGTGDVFDYGYTF
cdr3_length: 15; d_call: NA; j_call: TRBJ2-5; v_call: TRBV12-3/TRBV12-4; clone_size: many; cdr3_nt: TGTGCCAGCGGTACAGGCCTCATCAGGAAGGAGACCCAGTACTTC; cdr3_aa: CASGTGLIRKETQYF
cdr3_length: 15; d_call: TRBD1; j_call: TRBJ1-2; v_call: TRBV20-1; clone_size: few; cdr3_nt: TGCAGTGCTAGAAAATGGACAGGGAGGTACTATGGCTACACCTTC; cdr3_aa: CSARKWTGRYYGYTF
cdr3_length: 14; d_call: NA; j_call: TRBJ1-1; v_call: TRBV10-3; clone_size: few; cdr3_nt: TGTGCCATCAGCTTGGCCCACCAGAACACTGAAGCTTTCTTT; cdr3_aa: CAISLAHQNTEAFF
cdr3_length: 12; d_call: NA; j_call: TRBJ2-1; v_call: TRBV6-2/TRBV6-3; clone_size: NA; cdr3_nt: TGTGCCAGCAAAAGGGTAGCAGGAGAGCAGTTCTTC; cdr3_aa: CASKRVAGEQFF
cdr3_length: 15; d_call: NA; j_call: TRBJ1-5; v_call: TRBV3-1; clone_size: many; cdr3_nt: TGTGCCAGCAGCCAAGGGTCGGGGTCCAATCAGCCCCAGCATTTT; cdr3_aa: CASSQGSGSNQPQHF